The 7 T cell receptor beta chains given below trace back to one sample, sequenced in a study of OX40 agonist ivuxolimab in advanced cancers. The repertoire was sequenced with immunoSEQ multiplex PCR; TCRdb's copy has only in-frame clones and lacks some. Of around 42,000 clones listed, approximately 88% are singletons. The source was CD4+ or CD8+ T cells sorted from blood, collected in a trial of the OX40 agonist ivuxolimab. These receptors came from an adult with an advanced solid tumor such as melanoma, head and neck, liver or kidney cancer.

This chain joins TRBV5-1 and TRBJ2-7, with 11 bases lining up with TRBD2. CDR3 size: 16 residues. From germline, CDR1 is SGHRS and CDR2 YFSETQ. Germline trimming cut 2 bases from V and 1 base from J; bases unmatched to any gene: 5. CDR3 nucleotides: TGCGCCAGCAGCTTCCGAGGGACTAGCGGTTCCTACGAGCAGTACTTC. Its protein product is CASSFRGTSGSYEQYF.

CDR3 nucleotide sequence: TGTGCCAGCAGCTTGGCCGGGACAGGGTTAGTTGAGCAGTACTTC. It encodes CASSLAGTGLVEQYF. This sequence joins TRBV5-8 and TRBJ2-7, with TRBD1 matching over 9 bases. The CDR3 runs to 15 residues. Germline values: CDR1 SGHTS, CDR2 YDEGEE. Unmatched junction bases numbered 8, after V lost 0 bases and J lost 7 bases.

The chain couples TRBV6-5 to TRBJ2-7, with TRBD1 matching over 8 bases. Germline-derived CDR1 and CDR2 are MNHEY and SVGAGI. With 6 bases clipped from V and 2 bases from J, the junction kept 9 bases outside the gene matches. This CDR3 spans 15 amino acids. The CDR3 DNA reads TGTGCCAGCAGCCTCGGGACAGGCGAAACCTACGAGCAGTACTTC. This encodes CASSLGTGETYEQYF.

The chain links TRBV20-1 to TRBJ1-2; D gene unclear. The V gene lost 8 bases and the J gene lost 6 bases, with 7 bases spanning the gap. This CDR3 is built from 9 residues. CDR1 is DFQATT and CDR2 is SNEGSKA in the germline V gene (reference sequence). CDR3 protein: CSFTDGYTF. For the CDR3, the DNA is TGCAGTTTCACTGATGGCTACACCTTC.

The chain combines TRBV6-5 with TRBJ2-1; 11 bases agree with TRBD1. Trimming took 4 bases from V and 7 from J; bases not matched to a gene: 9. This CDR3 comprises 16 residues. CDR1 is MNHEY, CDR2 SVGAGI, per germline. The CDR3 DNA is TGTGCCAGCAGTTGGACAGGGGGCGGGATTGGGAATGAGCAGTTCTTC. It encodes CASSWTGGGIGNEQFF.

The CDR3 sequence is CASRSRGQGARYEQYF. The CDR3 nucleotides read TGTGCCAGCAGGTCCCGCGGACAGGGGGCTAGGTACGAGCAGTACTTC. The rearrangement uses TRBV11-2 and TRBJ2-7, with 11 bases matching TRBD1. Per germline, CDR1 SGHAT and CDR2 FQNNGV. The junction had 11 bases not matched to a gene; V was cut back by 6 bases and J by 4 bases. This CDR3 has 16 amino acids.

The gene calls are TRBV5-1 and TRBJ2-7; a weak D match, TRBD2 (6 bases). This CDR3 is built from 15 residues. V lost 2 bases and J lost 2, with 14 bases in between. CDR1 is SGHRS, CDR2 YFSETQ, per germline. The CDR3 DNA follows: TGCGCCAGCAGCTTCAGTAGCGGAGAACCCTACGAGCAGTACTTC. It codes for CASSFSSGEPYEQYF.